Listed below are T cell receptor beta chains from one sample, sequenced in a study of cytomegalovirus exposure and HLA in healthy donors. Data came from immunoSEQ multiplex PCR; TCRdb stores just in-frame clones and leaves some out. The table includes some 170,000 clones, 86% detected once. The specimen was PBMCs. These receptor sequences come from a man aged 18 to 35 in good health and CMV-seropositive. The CDR3 runs from the conserved cysteine through the conserved F or W. Expanded clones get a size class; other rows say once, few or many, or leave the size out.

size: NA
V: TRBV29-1
CDR3: CSVSYSGPNQPQHF

size: NA
V: TRBV29-1
CDR3: CSSLAGGSYNEQFF

size: NA
V: TRBV30
CDR3: CAWSPGLAGGPDEQYF

size: NA
V: TRBV6-5
CDR3: CASSYDKLRTEAFF

size: NA
V: TRBV11-2
CDR3: CASSLDLKKVYEQYF

size: NA
V: TRBV19
CDR3: CASTNRGLAGYNEQFF

size: NA
V: TRBV6-1
CDR3: CASRGAIRSYEQYF

size: NA
V: TRBV7-2
CDR3: CASRIGGRTDTQYF

size: NA
V: TRBV7-6
CDR3: CASSLTGLAGYNEQFF

size: NA
V: TRBV9
CDR3: CASSYSTGGPYEQYF

size: once
V: TRBV5-6
CDR3: CASSLGTEAFF

size: NA
V: TRBV2
CDR3: CASSGTSGIEQYF

size: NA
V: TRBV19
CDR3: CASSLTGADTQYF

size: NA
V: TRBV6-5
CDR3: CASRRGGVSYNEQFF

size: few
V: TRBV5-4
CDR3: CASSIDRGLEKLFF

size: NA
V: TRBV23-1
CDR3: CASSHPTSGDHNEQFF

size: NA
V: TRBV11-1
CDR3: CASSFNQGDELFF

size: NA
V: TRBV4-2
CDR3: CASSHGTAANEKLFF

size: NA
V: TRBV28
CDR3: CASSSPAGTGSYNEQFF

size: NA
V: TRBV19
CDR3: CASSGAGRDRIPRFSHGYTF

size: few
V: TRBV6-5
CDR3: CASSYSISSSYNEQFF

size: NA
V: TRBV4-3
CDR3: CASSQDRAGTYEQYF

size: NA
V: TRBV9
CDR3: CASSGAGQAGLASYNEQFF

size: NA
V: TRBV4-3
CDR3: CASSSQTSGGVSDTQYF

size: NA
V: TRBV7-6
CDR3: CASSSGTKQETQYF

size: once
V: TRBV6-5
CDR3: CASSRQTGPGEKLFF

size: once
V: TRBV10-3
CDR3: CAITLTRNTGELFF

size: NA
V: TRBV6-5
CDR3: CASSYSEGRANVLTF

size: NA
V: TRBV7-8
CDR3: CASSLGEGSWGYTF

size: NA
V: TRBV4-1
CDR3: CASSLLRGSEDTQYF

size: NA
V: TRBV4-2
CDR3: CASRESTGELFF

size: once
V: TRBV5-6
CDR3: CASSSGTGDYGYTF

size: NA
V: TRBV6-5
CDR3: CASSYVSDRPYEQYF

size: NA
V: TRBV7-6
CDR3: CASSPATSGRVVITGELFF

size: NA
V: TRBV28
CDR3: CASSLARVGEKLFF

size: NA
V: TRBV7-6
CDR3: CASSFRTGAADTQYF

size: NA
V: TRBV19
CDR3: CASSISPSYEQYF

size: NA
V: TRBV30
CDR3: CAWSAGNEQYF

size: NA
V: TRBV6-5
CDR3: CASSYVIRNQPQHF

size: NA
V: TRBV7-6
CDR3: CASSSPGGNEQFF

size: NA
V: TRBV5-1
CDR3: CASSFTLAVTETQYF

size: once
V: TRBV7-2
CDR3: CASSGHREPPYGYTF

size: NA
V: TRBV5-1
CDR3: CASTGDGGYTF

size: few
V: TRBV19
CDR3: CATQDRGNSPLHF

size: NA
V: TRBV7-8
CDR3: CASSSLRGYEQFF

size: NA
V: TRBV7-3
CDR3: CASSFGLNYGYTF